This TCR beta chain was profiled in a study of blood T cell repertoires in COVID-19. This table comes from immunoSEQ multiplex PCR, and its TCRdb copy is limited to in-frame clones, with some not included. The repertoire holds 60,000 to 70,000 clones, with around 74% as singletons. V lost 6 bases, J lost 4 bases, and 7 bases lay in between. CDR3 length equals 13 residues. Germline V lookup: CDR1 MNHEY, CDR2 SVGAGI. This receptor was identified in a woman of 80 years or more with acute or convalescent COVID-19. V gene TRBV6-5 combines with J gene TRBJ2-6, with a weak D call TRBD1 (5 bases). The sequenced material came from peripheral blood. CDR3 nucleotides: TGTGCCAGCAGGGGGCAAGGGGCCAACGTCCTGACTTTC. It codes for CASRGQGANVLTF.